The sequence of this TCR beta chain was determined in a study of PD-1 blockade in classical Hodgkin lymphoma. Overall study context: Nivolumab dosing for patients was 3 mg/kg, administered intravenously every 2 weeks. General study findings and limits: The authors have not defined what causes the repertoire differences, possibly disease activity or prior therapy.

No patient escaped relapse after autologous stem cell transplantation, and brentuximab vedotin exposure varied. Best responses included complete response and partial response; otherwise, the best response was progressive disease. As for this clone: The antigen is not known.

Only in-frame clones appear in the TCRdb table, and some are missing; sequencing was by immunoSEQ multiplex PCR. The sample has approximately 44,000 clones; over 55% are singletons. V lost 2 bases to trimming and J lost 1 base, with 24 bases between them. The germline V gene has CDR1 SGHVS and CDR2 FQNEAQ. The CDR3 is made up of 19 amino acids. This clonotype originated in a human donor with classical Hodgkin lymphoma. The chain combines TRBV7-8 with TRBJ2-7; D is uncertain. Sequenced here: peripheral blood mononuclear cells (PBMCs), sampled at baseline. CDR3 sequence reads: CASSLKHYQSATDSYEQYF. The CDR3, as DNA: TGTGCCAGCAGCTTAAAACATTACCAGAGCGCCACCGATTCCTACGAGCAGTACTTC.